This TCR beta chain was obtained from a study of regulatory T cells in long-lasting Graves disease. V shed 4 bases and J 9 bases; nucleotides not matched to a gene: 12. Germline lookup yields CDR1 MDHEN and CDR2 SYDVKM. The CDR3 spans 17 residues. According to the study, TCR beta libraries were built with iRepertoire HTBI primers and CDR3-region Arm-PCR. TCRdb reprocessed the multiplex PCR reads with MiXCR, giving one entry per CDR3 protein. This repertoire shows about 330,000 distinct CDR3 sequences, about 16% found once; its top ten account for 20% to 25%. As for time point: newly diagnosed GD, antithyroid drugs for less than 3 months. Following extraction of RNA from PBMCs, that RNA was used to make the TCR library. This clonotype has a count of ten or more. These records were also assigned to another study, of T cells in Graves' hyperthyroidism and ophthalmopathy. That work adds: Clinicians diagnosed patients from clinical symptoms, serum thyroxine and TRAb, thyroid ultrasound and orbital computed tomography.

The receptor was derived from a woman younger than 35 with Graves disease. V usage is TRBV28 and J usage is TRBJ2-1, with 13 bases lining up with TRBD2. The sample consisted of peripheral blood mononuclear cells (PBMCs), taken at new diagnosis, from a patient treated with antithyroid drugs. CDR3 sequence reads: CASSSRFTSGRAGEQFF. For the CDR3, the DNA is TGTGCCAGCAGTTCTAGATTCACTAGCGGGAGGGCCGGTGAGCAGTTCTTC.